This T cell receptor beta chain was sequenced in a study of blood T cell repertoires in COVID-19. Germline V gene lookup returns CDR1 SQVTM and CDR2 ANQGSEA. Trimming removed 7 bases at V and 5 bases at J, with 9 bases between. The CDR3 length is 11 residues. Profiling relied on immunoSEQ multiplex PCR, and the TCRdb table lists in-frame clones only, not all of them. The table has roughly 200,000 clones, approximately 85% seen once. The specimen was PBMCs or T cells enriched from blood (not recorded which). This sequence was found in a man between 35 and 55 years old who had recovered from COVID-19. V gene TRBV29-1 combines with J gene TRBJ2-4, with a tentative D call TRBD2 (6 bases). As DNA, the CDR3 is TGCAGCGGGGGGGAGGAAAACATTCAGTACTTC. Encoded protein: CSGGEENIQYF. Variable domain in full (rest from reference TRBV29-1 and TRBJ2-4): SAVISQKPSRDICQRGTSLTIQCQVDSQVTMMFWYRQQPGQSLTLIATANQGSEATYESGFVIDKFPISRPNLTFSTLTVSNMSPEDSSIYLCSGGEENIQYFGAGTRLSVL.